This passage covers 10 T cell receptor beta chains from one sample sequenced in a study of T cells after yellow fever vaccination (dated by TCRdb to between 2018 and 2021). Library creation used 5' RACE. Instrument used: Illumina HiSeq 2500. TCRdb trimmed public reads at Q25 via fastp, called clones via MiXCR and kept in-frame beta chains. Rows with one shared CDR3 protein collapse into an entry with the most common genes and DNA. The sample records 620,000 or so distinct CDR3 sequences, around an eighth of which are singletons. In total, the top ten clones hold 15% of the sample. The label giving this sample's treatment or condition can be read as: live attenuated yellow fever vaccine strain. Sequences were derived from PBMCs, sampled on the day of the yellow fever booster vaccination. These receptor sequences come from a young man who received the YFV17D yellow fever vaccine.

This clonotype was seen a handful of times. The chain has TRBV7-2 and TRBJ2-2; D is undetermined. Germline-derived CDR1 and CDR2 are SGHTA and FQGNSA. The ends were cut back, 4 bases at V and 0 bases at J, with 9 bases in the middle. The CDR3 is 15 amino acids. CDR3 sequence (DNA): TGTGCCAGCAGCTCCTCACCACCGAACACCGGGGAGCTGTTTTTT. This sequence encodes CASSSSPPNTGELFF.

Here the CDR3 reads CSARDWAARGFF. CDR3 coding DNA: TGCAGTGCTAGAGATTGGGCGGCTAGAGGGTTCTTC. The V and J genes are TRBV20-1 and TRBJ2-1; D gene unclear. CDR1 is DFQATT, CDR2 SNEGSKA, per germline (reference sequence). With 0 bases removed from V and 15 bases from J, the gap between germline ends came to 15 bases. The CDR3 sequence is 12 residues long.

The chain carries TRBV20-1 and TRBJ2-1, with 9 bases identical to TRBD1. V dropped 5 bases and J dropped 3; count of bases not matched to a gene: 8. The CDR3 totals 15 residues. CDR1 and CDR2 from the germline V gene are DFQATT and SNEGSKA (reference sequence). The CDR3 sequence is CSASRQGVGYNEQFF. In nucleotides, the CDR3 is TGCAGTGCTTCACGACAGGGGGTAGGCTACAATGAGCAGTTCTTC.

This clonotype has ten or more counts. CDR3 sequence (DNA): TGTGCCAGCAGTGGGTCTTTCTCCTACAATGAGCAGTTCTTC. As protein: CASSGSFSYNEQFF. V is TRBV12-3 or TRBV12-4 and J is TRBJ2-1; D unclear. The germline V and J ends were trimmed by 5 bases and 0 bases, with 8 bases remaining between them. This CDR3 spans 14 amino acids.

At least ten counts were recorded for this clonotype. This chain links TRBV10-2 with TRBJ1-1, with TRBD1 matching 9 bases. Germline-derived CDR1 and CDR2 are WSHSY and SAAADI. This CDR3 region has 14 residues. With 7 bases clipped from V and 3 bases from J, the junction kept 6 bases outside the gene matches. As DNA, the CDR3 is TGCGCCAGCACCGGGACAGGGAAATACACTGAAGCTTTCTTT. Translating gives CASTGTGKYTEAFF.

There are many counts of this clonotype. The rearrangement links TRBV7-2 to TRBJ2-7, with TRBD1 matching over 7 bases. The length of the CDR3 is 11 residues. The junction had 1 base not matched to a gene; V was cut back by 8 bases and J by 3 bases. Germline CDR1 reads SGHTA; CDR2 reads FQGNSA. Here the CDR3 DNA reads TGTGCCAGCCAGGGGGACTACGAGCAGTACTTC. It codes for CASQGDYEQYF.

A few counts support this clonotype. V usage is TRBV12-3 or TRBV12-4 and J usage is TRBJ1-5; TRBD1 might be the D (6 bases). This CDR3 is 13 amino acids long. Trimming took 7 bases from V and 6 from J, leaving 13 bases between them. The DNA for the CDR3 is TGTGCCAGCACCCAGGGGATGGGTCAGCCCCAGCATTTT. Amino acids: CASTQGMGQPQHF.

The rearrangement joins TRBV7-9 to TRBJ2-1, with D perhaps assigned TRBD1 or TRBD2 (5 bases each). Germline CDR1 is SEHNR and CDR2 is FQNEAQ (reference sequence). This CDR3 has 15 residues. Trimming removed 4 bases from V and 9 bases from J, with 19 bases in between. CDR3 nucleotide sequence: TGTGCCAGCAGCTGGAGCGGACCCCCCCAGGGTGAGCAGTTCTTC. This gives the protein CASSWSGPPQGEQFF. Supplemented by reference TRBV7-9 and TRBJ2-1, the full variable domain reads DTGVSQNPRHKITKRGQNVTFRCDPISEHNRLYWYRQTLGQGPEFLTYFQNEAQLEKSRLLSDRFSAERPKGSFSTLEIQRTEQGDSAMYLCASSWSGPPQGEQFFGPGTRLTVL.

This clonotype was seen a handful of times. The gene calls are TRBV5-1 and TRBJ2-3; 8 nucleotides agree with TRBD2. The CDR3 spans 15 residues. The germline V gene has CDR1 SGHRS and CDR2 YFSETQ. J was trimmed by 4 bases and V by 2 bases; bases with no gene match: 6. The CDR3 spells CASSLGTSGSDTQYF. The CDR3 DNA sequence: TGCGCCAGCAGCTTAGGAACTAGCGGTTCAGATACGCAGTATTTT.

This clonotype was counted between two and nine times. The chain couples TRBV13 to TRBJ2-3; possible D gene TRBD1, 5 bases. Looked up from germline, CDR1 is PRHDT and CDR2 is FYEKMQ (reference sequence). V dropped 5 bases and J dropped 2 bases, with 11 bases sitting between them. This CDR3 has 14 amino acids. The CDR3 is CASSARGPTDTQYF. The CDR3 region has the DNA TGTGCCAGCAGCGCTAGGGGCCCCACAGATACGCAGTATTTT.